The 3 T cell receptor beta chains below all came from one sample that was sequenced in a study of T cell responses to AZD1222 COVID-19 vaccine. Method: immunoSEQ multiplex PCR; TCRdb's copy keeps in-frame clones and lacks some. This table has around 46,000 clones, around 89% appearing once. This sample comprised peripheral blood, obtained 28 days after the second AZD1222 dose. Source of these receptors: an adult who received the AZD1222 COVID-19 vaccine.

The CDR3 reads CASSQKTPAGELFF. The DNA for the CDR3 is TGCGCCAGCAGCCAAAAGACTCCTGCCGGGGAGCTGTTTTTT. The rearrangement uses TRBV4-3 and TRBJ2-2; D is unclear. Trimming stripped 2 bases from V and 6 bases from J, with 10 bases between. From germline, CDR1 is LGHNA and CDR2 YSLEER. This CDR3 spans 14 amino acids.

This rearrangement joins TRBV4-1 to TRBJ2-1; 7 nucleotides agree with TRBD1. The V and J ends lost 5 bases and 5 bases, in that order; junction bases with no gene match: 12. Germline assignment: CDR1 MGHRA and CDR2 YSYEKL. The CDR3 loop spans 16 amino acids. CDR3 DNA: TGCGCCAGCAGCAACCGACCGGGACAGATTAACAATGAGCAGTTCTTC. Protein product: CASSNRPGQINNEQFF.

This chain links TRBV7-2 with TRBJ1-4; TRBD1 is a possible D gene (5 bases). The V end lost 6 bases, the J end lost 2 bases, and 13 bases lay between the germline ends. The CDR3 totals 15 residues. Germline CDR1 and CDR2: SGHTA and FQGNSA. CDR3 nucleotides: TGTGCCAGCAGGATCCGGGACGGGACTAATGAAAAACTGTTTTTT. It specifies CASRIRDGTNEKLFF.